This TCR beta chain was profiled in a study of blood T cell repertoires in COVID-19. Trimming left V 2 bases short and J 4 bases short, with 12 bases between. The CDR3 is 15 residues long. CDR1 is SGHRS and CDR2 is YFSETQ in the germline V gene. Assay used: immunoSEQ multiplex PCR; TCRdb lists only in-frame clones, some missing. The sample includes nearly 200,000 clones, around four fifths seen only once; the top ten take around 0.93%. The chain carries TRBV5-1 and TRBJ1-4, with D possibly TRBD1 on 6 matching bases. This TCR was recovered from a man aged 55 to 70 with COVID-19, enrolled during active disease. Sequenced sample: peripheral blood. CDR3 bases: TGCGCCAGCAGCTTCTACAGGGCTGGTAATGAAAAACTGTTTTTT. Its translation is CASSFYRAGNEKLFF.